This entry lists 7 T cell receptor beta chains sequenced from one sample in a study of T-cell reconstitution after alpha-beta-depleted transplantation in children. Library preparation (for TCRbeta) was performed with unique molecular identifiers. Using its own MiXCR run on the PCR reads, TCRdb lists one record per CDR3 protein. The sample gives 500,000 or so distinct CDR3 sequences, 32% of which show up once; 2% to 2.5% is in the top ten. Sequences were derived from PBMCs from the stem cell graft donor, sampled from the stem cell graft. The receptors come from a human donor who donated a stem cell graft to a child with aplastic anemia.

The chain couples TRBV7-9 to TRBJ1-5; a weak D match, TRBD1 (5 bases). Looked up from germline, CDR1 is SEHNR and CDR2 is FQNEAQ (reference sequence). This CDR3 contains 15 residues. V was pared by 5 bases and J by 0 bases, with 11 bases between. The DNA for the CDR3 is TGTGCCAGCAGCCCCGGGGGGGATAGCAATCAGCCCCAGCATTTT. It yields the protein CASSPGGDSNQPQHF.

This clonotype was seen a handful of times. The gene calls are TRBV10-3 and TRBJ2-1, with D possibly being TRBD2 (6 bases). The V gene's germline CDR1 is ENHRY and CDR2 SYGVKD. The CDR3 has 16 amino acids. Trimming shortened V by 3 bases and J by 0 bases, and 12 bases separated the two germline ends. CDR3 amino acids: CAISDVAGSSYNEQFF. CDR3 coding DNA: TGTGCCATCAGTGATGTGGCGGGAAGCTCCTACAATGAGCAGTTCTTC.

There are a few counts of this clonotype. This chain joins TRBV27 and TRBJ2-7; 7 bases match TRBD1. J lost 0 bases, V lost 6 bases, and 8 bases had no gene match. This CDR3 has 15 residues. Per the germline V gene, CDR1 is MNHEY and CDR2 is SMNVEV (reference sequence). For the CDR3, the DNA is TGTGCCAGCAGCTGGAGAGGGACAGACTCCTACGAGCAGTACTTC. As protein: CASSWRGTDSYEQYF.

A note on this clonotype: One end of the junction does not line up with germline, which may come from a read error. The genes are TRBV5-1 and TRBJ2-6; 8 bases agree with TRBD1. Germline CDR1 and CDR2: SGHRS and YFSETQ. The CDR3 spans 17 residues. The CDR3 DNA reads as TGCGCCAGCAGCTTGGGCAGGGGGCTGCTAAGGGCCAACGGCCTGACTTTC. This translates into CASSLGRGLLRANGLTF.

The gene calls are TRBV4-1 and TRBJ2-7; TRBD1 agrees at 11 bases. The ends lost 4 bases at V and 2 bases at J; junction bases unmatched: 7. Per the germline V gene, CDR1 is MGHRA and CDR2 is YSYEKL. The CDR3 runs to 16 residues. CDR3 amino acids: CASSPTGTGGTYEQYF. For the CDR3, the DNA is TGCGCCAGCAGCCCGACCGGGACAGGGGGAACCTACGAGCAGTACTTC.

The J gene is TRBJ2-3, the V gene TRBV19; the D gene could be TRBD1 or TRBD2 (5 bases each). This CDR3 is built from 8 residues. Deletions cut 9 bases from V and 14 bases from J, with 9 bases between. Germline V gene lookup returns CDR1 LNHDA and CDR2 SQIVND (reference sequence). The CDR3 DNA reads TGTGCCAGCGGGACCTCGTATTTT. Translating it yields CASGTSYF. Variable domain in full (rest from reference TRBV19 and TRBJ2-3): DGGITQSPKYLFRKEGQNVTLSCEQNLNHDAMYWYRQDPGQGLRLIYYSQIVNDFQKGDIAEGYSVSREKKESFPLTVTSAQKNPTAFYLCASGTSYFGPGTRLTVL.

V is TRBV20-1 and J is TRBJ1-5; D is possibly TRBD1 (5 bases). CDR3 length: 17 amino acids. Germline V gives CDR1 DFQATT, CDR2 SNEGSKA (reference sequence). V was trimmed by 6 bases and J by 0 bases, leaving 21 bases between them. The CDR3 nucleotides are TGCAGTGCCCCCAGATCGGGGGGGTTCCATAGCAATCAGCCCCAGCATTTT. Translating it yields CSAPRSGGFHSNQPQHF.